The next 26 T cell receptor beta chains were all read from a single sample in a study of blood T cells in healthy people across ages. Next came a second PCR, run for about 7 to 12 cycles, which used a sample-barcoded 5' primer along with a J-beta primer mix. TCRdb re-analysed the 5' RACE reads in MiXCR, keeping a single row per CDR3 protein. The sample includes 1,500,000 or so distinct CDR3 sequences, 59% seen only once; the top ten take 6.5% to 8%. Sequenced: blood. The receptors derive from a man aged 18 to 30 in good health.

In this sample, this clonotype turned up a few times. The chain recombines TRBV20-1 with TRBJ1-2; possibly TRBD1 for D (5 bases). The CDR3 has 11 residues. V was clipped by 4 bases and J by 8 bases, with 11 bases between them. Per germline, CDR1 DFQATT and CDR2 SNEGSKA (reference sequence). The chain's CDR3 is CSATRVEGYTF. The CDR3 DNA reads TGCAGTGCTACCAGGGTAGAGGGCTACACCTTC.

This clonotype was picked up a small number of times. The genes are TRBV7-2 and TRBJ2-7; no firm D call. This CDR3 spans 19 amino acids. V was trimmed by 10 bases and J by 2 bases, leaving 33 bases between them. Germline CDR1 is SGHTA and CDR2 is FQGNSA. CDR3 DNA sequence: TGTGCCACCCCGGTCGAGGACCACACGAAGATCCTTTGGCCCTACGAGCAGTACTTC. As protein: CATPVEDHTKILWPYEQYF.

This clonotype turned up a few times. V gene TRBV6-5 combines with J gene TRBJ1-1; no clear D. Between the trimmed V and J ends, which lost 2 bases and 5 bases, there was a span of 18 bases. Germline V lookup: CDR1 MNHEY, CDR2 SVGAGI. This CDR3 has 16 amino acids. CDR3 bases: TGTGCCAGCAGTTACCAGCCGAGTCCCCACGGAACTGAAGCTTTCTTT. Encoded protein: CASSYQPSPHGTEAFF.

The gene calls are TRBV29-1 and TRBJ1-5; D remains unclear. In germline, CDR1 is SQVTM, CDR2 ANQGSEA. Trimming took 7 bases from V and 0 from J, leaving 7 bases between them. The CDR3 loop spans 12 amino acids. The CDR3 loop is CSALISNQPQHF. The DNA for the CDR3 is TGCAGCGCCCTTATTAGCAATCAGCCCCAGCATTTT.

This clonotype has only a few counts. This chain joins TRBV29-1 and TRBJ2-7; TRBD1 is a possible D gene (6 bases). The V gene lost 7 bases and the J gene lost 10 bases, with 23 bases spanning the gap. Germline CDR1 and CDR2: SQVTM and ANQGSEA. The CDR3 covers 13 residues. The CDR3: CSATTGTEGGQYF. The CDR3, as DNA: TGCAGCGCTACCACAGGTACTGAAGGGGGACAGTACTTC.

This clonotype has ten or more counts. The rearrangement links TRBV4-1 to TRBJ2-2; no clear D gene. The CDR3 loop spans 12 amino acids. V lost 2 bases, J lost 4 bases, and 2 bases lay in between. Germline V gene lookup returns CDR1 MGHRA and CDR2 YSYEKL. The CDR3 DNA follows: TGCGCCAGCAGCCAAAGCACCGGGGAGCTGTTTTTT. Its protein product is CASSQSTGELFF.

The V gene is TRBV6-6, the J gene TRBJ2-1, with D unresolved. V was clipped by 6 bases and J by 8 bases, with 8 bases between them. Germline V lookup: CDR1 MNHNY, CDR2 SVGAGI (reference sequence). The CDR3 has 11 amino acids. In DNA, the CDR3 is TGTGCCAGCAGGGACCTTGATGAGCAGTTCTTC. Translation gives CASRDLDEQFF.

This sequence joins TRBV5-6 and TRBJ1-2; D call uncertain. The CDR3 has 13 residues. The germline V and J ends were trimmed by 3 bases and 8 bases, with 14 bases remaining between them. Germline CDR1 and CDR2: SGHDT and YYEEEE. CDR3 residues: CASSWGATGGYTF. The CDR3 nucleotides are TGTGCCAGCAGCTGGGGTGCGACGGGGGGCTACACCTTC. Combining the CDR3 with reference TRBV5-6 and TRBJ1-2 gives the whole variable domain DAGVTQSPTHLIKTRGQQVTLRCSPKSGHDTVSWYQQALGQGPQFIFQYYEEEERQRGNFPDRFSGHQFPNYSSELNVNALLLGDSALYLCASSWGATGGYTFGSGTRLTVV.

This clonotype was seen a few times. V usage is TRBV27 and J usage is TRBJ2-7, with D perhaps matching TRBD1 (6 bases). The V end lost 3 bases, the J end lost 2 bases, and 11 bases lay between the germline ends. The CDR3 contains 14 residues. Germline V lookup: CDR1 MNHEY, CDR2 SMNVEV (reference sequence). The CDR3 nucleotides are TGTGCCAGCAGTTTTGGGGGCCCTACCTACGAGCAGTACTTC. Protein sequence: CASSFGGPTYEQYF.

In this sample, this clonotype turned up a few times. The CDR3 loop is CASSQGTLGEQYF. The CDR3 bases are TGCGCCAGCAGCCAAGGGACCCTGGGCGAGCAGTACTTC. This sequence joins TRBV4-1 and TRBJ2-7; D is unresolved. The length of the CDR3 is 13 residues. Trimming took 1 base from V and 6 from J, leaving 10 bases between them. Germline CDR1 is MGHRA and CDR2 is YSYEKL.

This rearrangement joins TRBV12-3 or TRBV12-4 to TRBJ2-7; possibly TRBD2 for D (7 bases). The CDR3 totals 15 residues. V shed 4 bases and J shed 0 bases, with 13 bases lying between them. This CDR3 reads CASSSAGGRSYEQYF. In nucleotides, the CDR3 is TGTGCCAGCAGTTCGGCCGGGGGGCGCTCCTACGAGCAGTACTTC.

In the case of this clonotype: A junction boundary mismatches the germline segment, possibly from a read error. The CDR3 loop is CASSYGGPGGSADAQYF. In DNA, the CDR3 is TGTGCCAGCAGTTACGGGGGACCAGGGGGCAGCGCAGATGCGCAGTATTTT. The chain combines TRBV6-5 with TRBJ2-3; 8 positions match TRBD1. This CDR3 spans 17 amino acids. Germline V gene lookup returns CDR1 MNHEY and CDR2 SVGAGI.

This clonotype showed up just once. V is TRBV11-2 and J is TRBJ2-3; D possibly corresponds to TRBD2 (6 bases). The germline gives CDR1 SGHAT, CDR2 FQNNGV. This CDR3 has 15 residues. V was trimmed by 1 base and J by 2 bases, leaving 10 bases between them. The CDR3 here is CASSLGGVDTDTQYF. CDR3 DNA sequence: TGTGCCAGCAGCTTAGGGGGGGTAGACACAGATACGCAGTATTTT. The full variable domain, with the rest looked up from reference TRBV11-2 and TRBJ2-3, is EAGVAQSPRYKIIEKRQSVAFWCNPISGHATLYWYQQILGQGPKLLIQFQNNGVVDDSQLPKDRFSAERLKGVDSTLKIQPAKLEDSAVYLCASSLGGVDTDTQYFGPGTRLTVL.

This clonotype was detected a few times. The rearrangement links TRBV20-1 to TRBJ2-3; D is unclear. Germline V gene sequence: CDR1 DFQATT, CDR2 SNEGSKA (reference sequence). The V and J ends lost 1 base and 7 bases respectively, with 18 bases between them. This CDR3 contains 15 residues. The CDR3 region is CSARGYYPAGNTQYF. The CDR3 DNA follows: TGCAGTGCTAGAGGTTACTACCCAGCCGGAAATACGCAGTATTTT.

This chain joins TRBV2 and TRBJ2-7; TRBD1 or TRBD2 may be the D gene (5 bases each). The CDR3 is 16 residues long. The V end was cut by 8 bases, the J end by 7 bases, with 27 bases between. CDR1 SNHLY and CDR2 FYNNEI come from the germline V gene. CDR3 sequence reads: CASRGDAQRGSNEQYF. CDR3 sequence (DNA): TGTGCCAGCCGAGGAGATGCTCAGAGGGGAAGCAATGAGCAGTACTTC.

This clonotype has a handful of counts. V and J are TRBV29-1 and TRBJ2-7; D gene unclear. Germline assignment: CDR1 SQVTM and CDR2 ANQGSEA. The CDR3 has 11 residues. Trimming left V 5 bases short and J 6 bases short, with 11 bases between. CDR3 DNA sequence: TGCAGCGTTTGGGTGCGACGCGAGCAGTACTTC. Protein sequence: CSVWVRREQYF.

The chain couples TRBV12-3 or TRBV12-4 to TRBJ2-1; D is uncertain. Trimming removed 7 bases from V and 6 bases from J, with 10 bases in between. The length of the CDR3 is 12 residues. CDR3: CASTSPTNEQFF. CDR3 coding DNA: TGTGCCAGCACTTCCCCAACCAATGAGCAGTTCTTC.

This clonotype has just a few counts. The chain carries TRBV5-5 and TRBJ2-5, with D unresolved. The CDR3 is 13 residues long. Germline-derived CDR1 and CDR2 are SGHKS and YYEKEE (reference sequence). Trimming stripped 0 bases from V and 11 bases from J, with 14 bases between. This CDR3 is CASSLDMVSEQYF. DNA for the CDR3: TGTGCCAGCAGCTTGGATATGGTTAGTGAGCAGTACTTC. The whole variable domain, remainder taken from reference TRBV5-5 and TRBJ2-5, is DAGVTQSPTHLIKTRGQQVTLRCSPISGHKSVSWYQQVLGQGPQFIFQYYEKEERGRGNFPDRFSARQFPNYSSELNVNALLLGDSALYLCASSLDMVSEQYFGPGTRLLVL.

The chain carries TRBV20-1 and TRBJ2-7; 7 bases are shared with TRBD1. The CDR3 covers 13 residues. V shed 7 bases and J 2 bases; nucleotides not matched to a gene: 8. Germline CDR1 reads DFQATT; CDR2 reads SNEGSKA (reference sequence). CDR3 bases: TGCAGTGGCTCTCCCGGGACAGCCTACGAGCAGTACTTC. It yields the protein CSGSPGTAYEQYF.

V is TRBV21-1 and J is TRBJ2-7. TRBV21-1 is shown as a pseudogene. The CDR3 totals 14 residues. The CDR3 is CASSNFGEDNEQYF. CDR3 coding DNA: TGTGCCAGCAGCAATTTCGGAGAAGACAACGAGCAGTACTTC.

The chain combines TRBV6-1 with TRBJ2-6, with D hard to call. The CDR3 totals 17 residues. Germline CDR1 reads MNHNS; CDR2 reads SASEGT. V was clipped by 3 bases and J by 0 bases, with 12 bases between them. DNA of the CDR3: TGTGCCAGCAGTGAGAATCAACAGCTCTCTGGGGCCAACGTCCTGACTTTC. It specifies CASSENQQLSGANVLTF.

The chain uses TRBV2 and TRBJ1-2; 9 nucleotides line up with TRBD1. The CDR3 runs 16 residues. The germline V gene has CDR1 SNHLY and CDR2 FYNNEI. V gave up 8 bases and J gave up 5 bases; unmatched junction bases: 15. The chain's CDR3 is CASLGVNRGRRYGYTF. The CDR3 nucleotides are TGTGCCAGCCTGGGTGTCAACAGGGGGCGCAGGTATGGCTACACCTTC.

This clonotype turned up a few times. DNA of the CDR3: TGTGCCAGCAGCTTAGGCTCGAGTAATGAAAAACTGTTTTTT. Amino acids: CASSLGSSNEKLFF. The chain links TRBV7-2 to TRBJ1-4; no clear D. Germline V gives CDR1 SGHTA, CDR2 FQGNSA. This CDR3 spans 14 amino acids. Trimming left V 1 base short and J 4 bases short, with 7 bases between.

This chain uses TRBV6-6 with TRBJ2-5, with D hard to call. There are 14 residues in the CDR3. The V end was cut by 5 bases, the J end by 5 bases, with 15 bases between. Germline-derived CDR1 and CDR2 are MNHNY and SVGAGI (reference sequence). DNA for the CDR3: TGTGCCAGCAGTCCCCCGACTCTAGGGGAGACCCAGTACTTC. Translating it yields CASSPPTLGETQYF.

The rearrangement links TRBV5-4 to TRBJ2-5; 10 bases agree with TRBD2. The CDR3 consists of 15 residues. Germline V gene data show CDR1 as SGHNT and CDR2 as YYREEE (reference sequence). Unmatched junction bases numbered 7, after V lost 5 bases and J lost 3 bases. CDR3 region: CASSYVAGGKETQYF. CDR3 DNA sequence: TGTGCCAGCAGTTACGTAGCGGGGGGAAAAGAGACCCAGTACTTC. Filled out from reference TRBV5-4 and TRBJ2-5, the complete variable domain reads ETGVTQSPTHLIKTRGQQVTLRCSSQSGHNTVSWYQQALGQGPQFIFQYYREEENGRGNFPPRFSGLQFPNYSSELNVNALELDDSALYLCASSYVAGGKETQYFGPGTRLLVL.

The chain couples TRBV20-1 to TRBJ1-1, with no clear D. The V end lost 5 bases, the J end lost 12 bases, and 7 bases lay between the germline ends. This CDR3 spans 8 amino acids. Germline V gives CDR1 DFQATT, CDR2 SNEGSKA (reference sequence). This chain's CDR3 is CSAASPFF. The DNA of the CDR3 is TGCAGTGCTGCTTCTCCTTTCTTT.